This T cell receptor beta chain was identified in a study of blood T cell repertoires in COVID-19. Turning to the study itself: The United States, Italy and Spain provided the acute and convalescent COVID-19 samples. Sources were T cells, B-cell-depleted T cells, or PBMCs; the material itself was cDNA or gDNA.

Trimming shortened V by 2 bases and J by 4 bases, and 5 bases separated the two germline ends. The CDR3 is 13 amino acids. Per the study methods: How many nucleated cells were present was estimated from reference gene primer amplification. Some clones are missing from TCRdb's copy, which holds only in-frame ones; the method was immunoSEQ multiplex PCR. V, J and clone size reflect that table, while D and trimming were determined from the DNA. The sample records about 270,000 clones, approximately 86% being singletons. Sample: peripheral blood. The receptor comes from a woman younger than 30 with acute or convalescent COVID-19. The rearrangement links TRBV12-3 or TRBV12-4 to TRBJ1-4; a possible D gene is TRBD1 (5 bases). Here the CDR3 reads CASSLQGNEKLFF. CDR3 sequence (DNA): TGTGCCAGCAGTTTACAGGGTAATGAAAAACTGTTTTTT.